The source of this T cell receptor beta chain is a study of blood T cell repertoires in COVID-19. Study as a whole: Some COVID-19 samples were acute and others convalescent; all came from the United States, Italy and Spain. T cells, B-cell-depleted T cells, or PBMCs supplied cDNA or gDNA.

Germline V gene sequence: CDR1 MGHDK, CDR2 SYGVNS. Trimming took off 4 bases at V and 2 bases at J, with 9 bases between the two ends. CDR3 length equals 14 residues. In the original workflow: Estimation of nucleated cell counts relied on the amplification of reference gene primers. Profiled with immunoSEQ multiplex PCR; TCRdb holds only in-frame clones, not every one. The V and J calls and the clone size are those of that table, but D and trimming were determined from the DNA. There are about 26,000 clones in the sample; about 90% occur only once, and around 2.8% lies in the top ten. The source is a human donor in a cohort sampled during active COVID-19. This chain uses TRBV25-1 with TRBJ2-1; the D is unclear. Sequencing was carried out using peripheral blood. The CDR3 DNA reads TGTGCCAGCAGTGTCGGCGGTACCTACAATGAGCAGTTCTTC. Protein product: CASSVGGTYNEQFF. Based on the CDR3 plus reference TRBV25-1 and TRBJ2-1, the full variable domain is EADIYQTPRYLVIGTGKKITLECSQTMGHDKMYWYQQDPGMELHLIHYSYGVNSTEKGDLSSESTVSRIRTEHFPLTLESARPSHTSQYLCASSVGGTYNEQFFGPGTRLTVL.